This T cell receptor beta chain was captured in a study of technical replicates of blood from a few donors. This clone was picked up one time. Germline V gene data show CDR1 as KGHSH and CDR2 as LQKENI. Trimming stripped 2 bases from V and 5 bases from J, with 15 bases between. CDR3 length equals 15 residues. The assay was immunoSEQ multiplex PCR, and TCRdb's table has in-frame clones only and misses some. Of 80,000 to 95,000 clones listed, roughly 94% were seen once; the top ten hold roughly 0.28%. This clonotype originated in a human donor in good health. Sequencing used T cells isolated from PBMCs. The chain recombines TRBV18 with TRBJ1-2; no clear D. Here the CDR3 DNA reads TGTGCCAGCTCACCAGTGGGCGAGTTTATGTATGGCTACACCTTC. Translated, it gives CASSPVGEFMYGYTF.